Described below is a single TCR beta chain sequence and its context. Use of 60 Vbeta and 13 Jbeta primers characterized the PCR. TCRdb keeps only in-frame clones here, not all; method: immunoSEQ multiplex PCR. Of about 75,000 clones listed, more than 75% are singletons. The record originates from a study of cytomegalovirus exposure and HLA in healthy donors. Study in general: Falling in the Caucasian-associated ancestry cluster were 80% to 85% of some 400 genotyped donors.

Between the trimmed V and J ends, which lost 5 bases and 2 bases, there was a span of 9 bases. CDR3 length: 12 residues. Per germline, CDR1 SQVTM and CDR2 ANQGSEA. The specimen sequenced was PBMCs. V usage is TRBV29-1 and J usage is TRBJ1-2; TRBD1 might be the D (6 bases). This clonotype originated in a man younger than 30 in good health and CMV-seronegative. The CDR3 region is CSVYTGNYGYTF. CDR3 bases: TGCAGCGTTTACACAGGGAACTATGGCTACACCTTC.